This entry is about one T cell receptor beta chain. Methods used by the authors: Estimation of nucleated cell counts was performed using reference gene primer amplification. TCRdb keeps only in-frame clones here, not all; method: immunoSEQ multiplex PCR. V and J calls and clone size are those listed in that table; D and trimming were worked out from the DNA. Seen here are over 300,000 clones, around 87% observed once, and the top ten hold roughly 0.97%. The data were taken from a study of blood T cell repertoires in COVID-19. Study overall: The analysed material was cDNA or gDNA that came from T cells, B-cell-depleted T cells, or PBMCs.

The germline gives CDR1 SGDLS, CDR2 YYNGEE. CDR3 size: 14 residues. Trimming removed 1 base at V and 4 bases at J, with 11 bases between. Participant ages covered about 18 to 95 years across 24 US areas. Cohort placement rested on clinical history that participants reported themselves. The V and J genes are TRBV9 and TRBJ1-1; the D is unclear. The specimen was PBMCs or T cells enriched from blood (not recorded which). The source is a woman aged 25 to 39 with acute COVID-19. CDR3 protein: CASSVLGESTEAFF. CDR3 nucleotide sequence: TGTGCCAGCAGCGTACTCGGGGAGTCCACTGAAGCTTTCTTT.